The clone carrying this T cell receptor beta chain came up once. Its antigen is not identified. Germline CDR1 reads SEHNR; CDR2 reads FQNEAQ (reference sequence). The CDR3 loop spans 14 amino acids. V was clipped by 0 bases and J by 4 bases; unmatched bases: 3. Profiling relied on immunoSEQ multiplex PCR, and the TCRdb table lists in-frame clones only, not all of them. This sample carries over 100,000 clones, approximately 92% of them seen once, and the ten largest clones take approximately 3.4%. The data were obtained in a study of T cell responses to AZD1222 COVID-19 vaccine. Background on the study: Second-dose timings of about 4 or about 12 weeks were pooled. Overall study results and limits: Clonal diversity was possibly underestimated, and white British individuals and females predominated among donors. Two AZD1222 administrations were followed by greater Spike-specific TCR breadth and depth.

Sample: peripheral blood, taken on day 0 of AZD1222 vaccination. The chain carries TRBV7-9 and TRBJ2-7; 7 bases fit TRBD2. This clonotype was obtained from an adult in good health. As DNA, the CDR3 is TGTGCCAGCAGCTTAGCAGCGGGGACTTACGAGCAGTACTTC. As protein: CASSLAAGTYEQYF. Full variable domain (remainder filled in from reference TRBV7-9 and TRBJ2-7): DTGVSQNPRHKITKRGQNVTFRCDPISEHNRLYWYRQTLGQGPEFLTYFQNEAQLEKSRLLSDRFSAERPKGSFSTLEIQRTEQGDSAMYLCASSLAAGTYEQYFGPGTRLTVT.